This TCR beta chain comes out of a study of blood T cells in healthy people across ages (dated by TCRdb to the mid-2010s). Study-wide context: In model experiments, template switching captured about one uniquely barcoded TCR beta cDNA molecule for every two T cells. Age-related changes in TCR beta repertoire diversity were measured in the study by deep sequencing normalized with unique cDNA molecular identifiers. Four age groups were formed from the donors: young (average around 15 years), middle-aged (approximately 41), aged (about 62) and long-lived (about 75). To avoid experimental bias, donors of different ages were randomly spread across the sequencing lanes. Two additional independent replicas of 1 million unique cDNA reads from the same blood draw were analyzed for two donors (one aged 18 to 29 and one aged 80 or older).

The CDR3 measures 16 amino acids from cysteine to phenylalanine. Kept here is only the CDR3 DNA, which spans 48 bases and is read in frame from base 1. CDR1 and CDR2 are drawn from the germline V gene: SQVTM, ANQGSEA. Cut back by 3 bases and 1 base, the V and J ends lie 16 bases apart. This clonotype was seen at least ten times. Its target antigen remains unknown. It has no much larger one-base neighbor in the sample; base qualities were not kept. The research as a whole found: The percentage of naive T cells measured by flow cytometry correlated strongly with observed TCR beta diversity. Observed TCR beta diversity per million T cells fell roughly linearly with age, and a significant reduction was already apparent by age around 39. Because donor CMV infection status was unknown, age-related changes in expanded clonotypes were potentially confounded. Since profiling was done on bulk unsorted PBMCs, naive and antigen-experienced compartments could not be conclusively compared. Compared with the aged group, more naive CD4+ T cells, fewer expanded clones and increased TCR diversity were shown by the long-lived group, suggesting age selection. Estimates of total diversity based on one million sequenced T cells were considered lower bounds and underestimates.

Donors were around 37 systemically healthy Caucasian individuals from Russia aged roughly 6 to 100 years. Around 10 milliliters of peripheral blood were collected from each donor into EDTA-treated Vacutainer tubes. Ficoll-Paque density-gradient centrifugation was used to isolate PBMCs, with at least 7 million obtained per sample. Total RNA was extracted from PBMCs with Trizol reagent, with at least 5 micrograms obtained per sample. For every donor, flow cytometry on a PBMC aliquot measured the percentage of naive CD45RAhigh/CD27high T cells. The library was built by means of 5' RACE. Instrument used: Illumina HiSeq 2500. A second PCR of about 7 to 12 cycles was run with a J-beta primer mix and a sample-barcoded 5' primer. A template-switch 5' adaptor carrying 12 random nucleotides introduced a unique molecular identifier onto each TCR beta cDNA molecule. Each sample yielded at least 3 million CDR3-containing paired-end reads. The Mint cDNA synthesis kit, primed by a TRBC-specific oligonucleotide, was used to synthesize first-strand cDNA from all RNA. Following uracil-DNA glycosylase treatment, a first 18-cycle PCR with universal primers M1SS and BC2_uni_R was performed on all cDNA. The authors' pipeline ran thus. For normalization, 1 million high-quality reads, each with a distinct molecular identifier, were randomly selected from each sample. Instead of being binned into consensus sequences, reads that shared molecular identifiers were thrown out. MiTCR, with a Q25 quality threshold and the strictest error-elimination algorithm, was used for CDR3 identification, clonotype clustering and error correction. A nonparametric unseen species model with Euler transformation was used to estimate a lower bound on total TCR beta diversity. TCRdb reprocessing: public reads trimmed at Q25 with fastp, clones called with MiXCR, in-frame beta chains kept. Rows matching on CDR3 protein sequence are summarized as one entry with the most common DNA and genes. The V and J calls were not made by the authors but by TCRdb's processing. Counted in this sample were approximately 670,000 distinct CDR3 sequences; around 43% of them appeared once. 25% to 35% of the sample is taken by the ten largest.

The sequencing sample was made of blood. This receptor chain uses TRBV29-1 and TRBJ2-1; the D segment could be TRBD2, given 5 matching bases. The receptor comes from an elderly man in good health. The CDR3 region has the sequence CSVETPDTRSYNEQFF. The sequenced DNA is TGCAGCGTTGAGACGCCAGATACTAGGTCCTACAATGAGCAGTTCTTC.